This record covers a single T cell receptor beta chain. Its cognate antigen has yet to be identified. Nothing much larger sits one base from this clone, and base qualities are not available. The donors were included in the validation cohort of approximately 130 subjects, a group kept apart from the roughly 670-subject first cohort. The method was the immunoSEQ multiplex PCR assay. Per the authors' processing: A statistical classification framework was built to diagnose cytomegalovirus status from the catalog of TCR beta chain sequences. TCRdb re-hosts the immuneACCESS table, in-frame sequences only. Its copies lack some clones; in the studies checked, an unresolved V gene accounts for under half of them, and the cause for the rest is not known. For V, J and clone size, that table is used; D and trimming come from the DNA. Here the sample has 250,000 or so clones; 90% occur a single time. The leading ten clones occupy under 0.45% of the sample.

V and J are trimmed by 5 bases and 6 bases, and the gene matches miss 11 bases of the junction. The CDR3, from cysteine to phenylalanine, totals 15 residues. Of all the DNA, just the CDR3 is kept, 45 bases in frame from base 1. According to the germline V gene, CDR1 reads SGHVS and CDR2 reads FNYEAQ. The sample originates from a study of cytomegalovirus exposure and HLA in healthy donors (dated by TCRdb to 2016 to 2017). Turning to the overall study: The 500 to 800 repertoires of the first cohort and the 95 to 150 validation repertoires were produced on the same platform, according to a later analysis. The study aimed to test whether signatures of past pathogen exposure could be identified by cataloging public T cell receptors. In addition to the first cohort of roughly 670 subjects, a separate validation cohort of around 110 different subjects was used. High-throughput TCR immunosequencing, statistical association of individual TCRs with disease status, and machine learning were combined to predict cytomegalovirus infection status.

The paper as a whole reports these results and caveats: A few of the identified cytomegalovirus-associated TCR beta chains were confirmed in vitro to be specific for cytomegalovirus antigens. In a later analysis, TCRs clustered in the first cohort were found to also tend to co-occur in the roughly 110 validation repertoires, with about 94% of cluster scores above 0. The study gave a list of some 150 TCR beta chains associated with cytomegalovirus. The validation cohort had no HLA typing available for a later analysis, so co-occurrence within that cohort was assessed over all 130 or so repertoires. Across donors, most TCR sequences were observed very rarely, whereas some public TCRs were present in many individuals. Cytomegalovirus status was reported to be diagnosed by the classifier with high specificity and sensitivity in both the original and validation cohorts. The authors suggested that the approach could potentially be generalized to other disease states and immunological phenotypes.

The specimen sequenced was PBMCs. The rearranged chain carries TRBV7-6 and TRBJ2-3, and 7 bases in between align with TRBD1. The sequence was obtained from a woman aged 18-29 years in good health and CMV-seronegative. The CDR3 here reads CASSTLTGQRDTQYF. In nucleotide form, the sequence is TGTGCCAGCAGCACATTGACAGGGCAGAGGGATACGCAGTATTTT.